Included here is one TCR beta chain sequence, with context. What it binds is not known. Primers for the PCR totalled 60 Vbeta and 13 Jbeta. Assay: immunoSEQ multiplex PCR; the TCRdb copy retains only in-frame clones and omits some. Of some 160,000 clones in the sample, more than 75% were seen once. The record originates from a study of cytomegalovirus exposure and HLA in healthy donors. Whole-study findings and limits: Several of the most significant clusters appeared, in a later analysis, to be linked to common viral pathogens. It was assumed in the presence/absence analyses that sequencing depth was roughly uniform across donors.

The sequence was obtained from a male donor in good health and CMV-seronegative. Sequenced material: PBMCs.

CDR3 in DNA: TGTGCCAGCAGCTTTCGGGGGAGCGCCTCGAATGAGCAGTTCTTC. Amino acid sequence: CASSFRGSASNEQFF. This chain joins TRBV11-3 and TRBJ2-1, with D maybe TRBD2 (6 bases). V gave up 3 bases and J gave up 7 bases, with 16 bases separating them. Germline CDR1 SGHNT, CDR2 YENEEA. The CDR3 is made up of 15 amino acids.